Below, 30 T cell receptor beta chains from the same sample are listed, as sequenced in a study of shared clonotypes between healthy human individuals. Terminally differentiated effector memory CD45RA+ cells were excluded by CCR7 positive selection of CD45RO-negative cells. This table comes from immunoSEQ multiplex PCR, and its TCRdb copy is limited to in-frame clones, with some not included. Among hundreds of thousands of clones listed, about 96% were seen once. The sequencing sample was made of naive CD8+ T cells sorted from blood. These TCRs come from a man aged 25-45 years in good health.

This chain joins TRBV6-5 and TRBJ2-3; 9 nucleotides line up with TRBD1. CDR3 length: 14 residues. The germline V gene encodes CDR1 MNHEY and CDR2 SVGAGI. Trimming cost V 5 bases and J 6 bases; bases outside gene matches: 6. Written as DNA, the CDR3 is TGTGCCAGCAGTCCCGGACAGGGGTACGATACGCAGTATTTT. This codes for CASSPGQGYDTQYF.

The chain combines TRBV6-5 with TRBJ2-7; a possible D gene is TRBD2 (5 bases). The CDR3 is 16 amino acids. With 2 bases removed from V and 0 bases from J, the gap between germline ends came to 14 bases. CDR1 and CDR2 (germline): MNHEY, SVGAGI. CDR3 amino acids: CASSYNGWESSYEQYF. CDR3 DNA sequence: TGTGCCAGCAGTTACAATGGGTGGGAGAGCTCCTACGAGCAGTACTTC.

The CDR3 region has the DNA TGTGCCTGGGGACTAGTAGCTGAGCAGTTCTTC. Its translation is CAWGLVAEQFF. This rearrangement joins TRBV30 to TRBJ2-1, with 7 bases that match TRBD2. Trimming removed 5 bases from V and 9 bases from J; junction bases left unmatched: 4. The CDR3 totals 11 residues. CDR1 and CDR2 (germline): GTSNPN, SVGIG (reference sequence).

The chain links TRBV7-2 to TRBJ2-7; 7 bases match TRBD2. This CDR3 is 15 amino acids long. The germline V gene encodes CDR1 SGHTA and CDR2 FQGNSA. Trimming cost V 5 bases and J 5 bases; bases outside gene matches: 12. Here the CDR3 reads CASSASGAEAHEQYF. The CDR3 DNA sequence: TGTGCCAGCAGCGCTAGCGGAGCGGAAGCCCACGAGCAGTACTTC.

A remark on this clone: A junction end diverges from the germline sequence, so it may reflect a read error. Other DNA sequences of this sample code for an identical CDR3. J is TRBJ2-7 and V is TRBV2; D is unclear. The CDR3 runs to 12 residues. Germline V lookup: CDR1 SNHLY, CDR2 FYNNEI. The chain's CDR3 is CASSEASDEQYF. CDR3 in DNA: TGTGCCAGCAGTGAAGCCTCCGACGAGCAGTACTTC.

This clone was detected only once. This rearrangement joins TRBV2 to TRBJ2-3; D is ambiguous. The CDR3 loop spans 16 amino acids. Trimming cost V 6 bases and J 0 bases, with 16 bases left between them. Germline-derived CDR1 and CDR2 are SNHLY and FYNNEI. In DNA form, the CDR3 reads TGTGCCAGCAGGATCCTTGTTGGCGGTAGCACAGATACGCAGTATTTT. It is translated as CASRILVGGSTDTQYF.

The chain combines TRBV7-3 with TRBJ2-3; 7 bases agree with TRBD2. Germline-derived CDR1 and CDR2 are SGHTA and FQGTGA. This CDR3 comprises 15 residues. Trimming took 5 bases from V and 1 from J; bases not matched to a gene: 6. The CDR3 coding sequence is TGTGCCAGCAGCCCTCGACTAGCTGGCACAGATACGCAGTATTTT. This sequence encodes CASSPRLAGTDTQYF.

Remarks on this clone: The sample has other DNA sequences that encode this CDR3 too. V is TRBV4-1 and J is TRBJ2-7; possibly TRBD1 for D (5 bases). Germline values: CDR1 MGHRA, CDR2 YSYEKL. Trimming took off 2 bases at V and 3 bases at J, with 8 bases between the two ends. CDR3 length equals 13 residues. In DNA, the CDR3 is TGCGCCAGCAGCCAATTTGACAGCTACGAGCAGTACTTC. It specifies CASSQFDSYEQYF.

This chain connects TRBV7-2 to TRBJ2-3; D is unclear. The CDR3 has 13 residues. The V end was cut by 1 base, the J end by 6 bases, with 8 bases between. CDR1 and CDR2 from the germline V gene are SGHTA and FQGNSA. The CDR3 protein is CASSLVASDTQYF. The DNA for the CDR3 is TGTGCCAGCAGCTTAGTGGCCTCTGATACGCAGTATTTT.

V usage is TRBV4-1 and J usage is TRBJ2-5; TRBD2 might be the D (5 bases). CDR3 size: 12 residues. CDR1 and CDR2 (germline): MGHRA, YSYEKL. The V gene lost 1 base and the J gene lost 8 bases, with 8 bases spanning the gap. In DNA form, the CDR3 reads TGCGCCAGCAGCCAAGGAGGGCCTACCCAGTACTTC. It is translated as CASSQGGPTQYF.

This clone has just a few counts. The CDR3 sequence: CASSYSSGFGVNEQFF. As DNA, the CDR3 is TGTGCCAGCAGTTACTCGTCCGGGTTTGGAGTCAATGAGCAGTTCTTC. The chain combines TRBV6-5 with TRBJ2-1, with D uncertain. Germline CDR1 is MNHEY and CDR2 is SVGAGI. The CDR3 contains 16 residues. The V and J ends lost 0 bases and 6 bases respectively, with 15 bases between them.

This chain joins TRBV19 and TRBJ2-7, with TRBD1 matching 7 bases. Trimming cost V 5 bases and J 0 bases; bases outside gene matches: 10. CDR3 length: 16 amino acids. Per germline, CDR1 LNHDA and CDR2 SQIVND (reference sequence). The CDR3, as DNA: TGTGCCAGTAGTCCGGTCCCGGGACAGAGCTCCTACGAGCAGTACTTC. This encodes CASSPVPGQSSYEQYF.

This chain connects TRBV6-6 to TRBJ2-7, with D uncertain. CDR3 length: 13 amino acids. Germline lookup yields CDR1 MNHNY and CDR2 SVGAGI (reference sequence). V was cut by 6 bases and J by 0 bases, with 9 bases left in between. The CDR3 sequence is CASRSDTSYEQYF. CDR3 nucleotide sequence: TGTGCCAGCAGATCCGACACCTCCTACGAGCAGTACTTC.

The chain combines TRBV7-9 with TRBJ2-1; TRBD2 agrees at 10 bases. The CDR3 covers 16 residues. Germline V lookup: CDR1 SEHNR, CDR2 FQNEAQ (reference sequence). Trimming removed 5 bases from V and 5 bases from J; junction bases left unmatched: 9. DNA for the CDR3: TGTGCCAGCAGCCTTCTAGCGGGAGCGCTCGACAATGAGCAGTTCTTC. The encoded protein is CASSLLAGALDNEQFF.

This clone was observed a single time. CDR3: CASSLGGIYEQYF. The CDR3 coding sequence is TGTGCCAGCTCCTTGGGAGGGATCTACGAGCAGTACTTC. V and J are TRBV7-8 and TRBJ2-7; 7 positions match TRBD2. The CDR3 is 13 residues long. V was clipped by 8 bases and J by 3 bases; unmatched bases: 7. The germline gives CDR1 SGHVS, CDR2 FQNEAQ. Full variable domain (rest looked up from reference TRBV7-8 and TRBJ2-7): GAGVSQSPRYKVAKRGQDVALRCDPISGHVSLFWYQQALGQGPEFLTYFQNEAQLDKSGLPSDRFFAERPEGSVSTLKIQRTQQEDSAVYLCASSLGGIYEQYFGPGTRLTVT.

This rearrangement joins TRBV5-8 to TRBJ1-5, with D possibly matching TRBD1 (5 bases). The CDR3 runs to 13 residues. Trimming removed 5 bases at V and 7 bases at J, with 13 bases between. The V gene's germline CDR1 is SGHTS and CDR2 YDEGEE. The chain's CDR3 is CASRGGPRQPQHF. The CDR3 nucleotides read TGTGCCAGCAGGGGGGGACCCCGGCAGCCCCAGCATTTT. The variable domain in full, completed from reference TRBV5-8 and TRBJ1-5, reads EAGVTQSPTHLIKTRGQQATLRCSPISGHTSVYWYQQALGLGLQFLLWYDEGEERNRGNFPPRFSGRQFPNYSSELNVNALELEDSALYLCASRGGPRQPQHFGDGTRLSIL.

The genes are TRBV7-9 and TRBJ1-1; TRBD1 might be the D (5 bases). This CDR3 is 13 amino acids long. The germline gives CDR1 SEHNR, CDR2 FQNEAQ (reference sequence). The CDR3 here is CATSGDFGTEAFF. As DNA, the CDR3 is TGTGCAACCAGCGGGGACTTTGGCACTGAAGCTTTCTTT.

Written as DNA, the CDR3 is TGTGCCAGCAGCGGGCTAGAGGCCGAGCAGTACTTC. Its protein is CASSGLEAEQYF. The chain is built from TRBV11-2 and TRBJ2-7; D not certain. The CDR3 runs 12 residues. Germline CDR1 and CDR2: SGHAT and FQNNGV. Trimming shortened V by 5 bases and J by 6 bases, and 11 bases separated the two germline ends.

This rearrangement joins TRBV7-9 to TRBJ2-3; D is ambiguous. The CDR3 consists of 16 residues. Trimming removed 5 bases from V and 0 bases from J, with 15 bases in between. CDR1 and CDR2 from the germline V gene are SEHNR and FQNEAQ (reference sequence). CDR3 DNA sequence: TGTGCCAGCAGCCCTCCGGTTCCAGCTAGCACAGATACGCAGTATTTT. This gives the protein CASSPPVPASTDTQYF.

CDR3 nucleotides: TGTGCCATCAGTGAATCCACGGGAGAAAGGAATGAGCAGTTCTTC. Translating gives CAISESTGERNEQFF. This chain connects TRBV10-3 to TRBJ2-1, with D possibly being TRBD2 (6 bases). Trimming removed 3 bases at V and 7 bases at J, with 16 bases between. The germline CDR1 and CDR2 sequences are ENHRY and SYGVKD. The CDR3 covers 15 residues.

The CDR3 bases are TGTGCCAGCAGCCCTCGACAGGGAAACCCCTACGAGCAGTACTTC. Translation: CASSPRQGNPYEQYF. The gene calls are TRBV13 and TRBJ2-7; 7 bases are shared with TRBD1. V was pared by 5 bases and J by 2 bases, with 9 bases of the junction left unmatched. The CDR3 contains 15 residues. The germline gives CDR1 PRHDT, CDR2 FYEKMQ (reference sequence).

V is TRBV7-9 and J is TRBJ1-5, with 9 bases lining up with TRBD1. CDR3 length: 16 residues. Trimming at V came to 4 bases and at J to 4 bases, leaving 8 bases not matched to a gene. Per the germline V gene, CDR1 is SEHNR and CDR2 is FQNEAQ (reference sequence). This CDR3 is CASSSSGTGLNQPQHF. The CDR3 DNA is TGTGCCAGCAGCTCCTCCGGGACAGGGTTGAATCAGCCCCAGCATTTT.

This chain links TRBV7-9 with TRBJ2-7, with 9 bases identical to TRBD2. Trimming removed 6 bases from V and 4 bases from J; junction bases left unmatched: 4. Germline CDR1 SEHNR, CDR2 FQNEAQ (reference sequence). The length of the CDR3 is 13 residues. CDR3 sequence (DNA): TGTGCCAGCAGACCAACTAGCGGGTACGAGCAGTACTTC. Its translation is CASRPTSGYEQYF.

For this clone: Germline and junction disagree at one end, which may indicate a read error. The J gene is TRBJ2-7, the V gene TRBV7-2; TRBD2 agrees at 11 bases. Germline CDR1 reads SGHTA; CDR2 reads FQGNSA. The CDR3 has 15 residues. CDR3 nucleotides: TGTGCCAGCAGCTTTAGCGGGAGGGGCTCCTTCGAGCAGTACTTC. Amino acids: CASSFSGRGSFEQYF. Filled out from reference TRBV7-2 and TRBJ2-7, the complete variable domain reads GAGVSQSPSNKVTEKGKDVELRCDPISGHTALYWYRQSLGQGLEFLIYFQGNSAPDKSGLPSDRFSAERTGGSVSTLTIQRTQQEDSAVYLCASSFSGRGSFEQYFGPGTRLTVT.

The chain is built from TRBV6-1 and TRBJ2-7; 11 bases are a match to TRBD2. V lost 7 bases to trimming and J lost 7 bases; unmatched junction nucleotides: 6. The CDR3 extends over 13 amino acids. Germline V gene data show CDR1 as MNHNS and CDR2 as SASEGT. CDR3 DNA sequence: TGTGCCAGCAAACTAGCGGGAGCTAGGGAGCAGTACTTC. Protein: CASKLAGAREQYF.

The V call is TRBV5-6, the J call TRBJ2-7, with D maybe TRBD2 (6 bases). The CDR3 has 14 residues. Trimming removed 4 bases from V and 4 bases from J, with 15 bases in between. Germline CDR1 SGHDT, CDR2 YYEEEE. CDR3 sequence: CASSPGQGGYEQYF. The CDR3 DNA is TGTGCCAGCAGCCCGGGGCAGGGAGGTTACGAGCAGTACTTC.

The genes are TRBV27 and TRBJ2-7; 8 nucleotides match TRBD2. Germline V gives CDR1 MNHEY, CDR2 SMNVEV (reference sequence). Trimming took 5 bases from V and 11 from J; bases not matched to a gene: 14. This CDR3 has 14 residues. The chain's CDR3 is CASSPPGLGRVKYF. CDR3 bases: TGTGCCAGCAGTCCACCGGGACTAGGTAGGGTAAAGTACTTC.

In DNA, the CDR3 is TGTGCCAGCGCCCCAGGGGGTGAGACCCAGTACTTC. Translating it yields CASAPGGETQYF. The genes are TRBV6-5 and TRBJ2-5, with 7 bases fitting TRBD1. With V trimmed by 8 bases and J by 5 bases, 5 bases remained unmatched. The CDR3 is made up of 12 amino acids. Looked up from germline, CDR1 is MNHEY and CDR2 is SVGAGI.

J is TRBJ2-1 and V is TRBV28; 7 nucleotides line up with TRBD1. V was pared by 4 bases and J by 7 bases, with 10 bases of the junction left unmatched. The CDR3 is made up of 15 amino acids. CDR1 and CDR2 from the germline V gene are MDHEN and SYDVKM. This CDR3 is CASSSGTALWNEQFF. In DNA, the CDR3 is TGTGCCAGCAGTTCCGGGACAGCCCTTTGGAATGAGCAGTTCTTC.

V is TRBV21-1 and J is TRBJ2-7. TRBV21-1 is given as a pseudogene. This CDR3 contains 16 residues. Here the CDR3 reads CASSKSGEVGIYEQYF. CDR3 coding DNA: TGTGCCAGCAGCAAATCGGGCGAGGTGGGTATCTACGAGCAGTACTTC.